The TCR beta chain under discussion was sequenced for a study of patients and donors after allogeneic stem cell transplantation. TCRdb re-analysed the RT-PCR reads in MiXCR, keeping a single row per CDR3 protein. The data hold roughly 960,000 distinct CDR3 sequences, with 18% observed a single time. The CDR3 runs 13 residues. Germline values: CDR1 SNHLY, CDR2 FYNNEI. V was pared by 8 bases and J by 0 bases, with 11 bases between. Sequenced sample: blood, either unsorted or a sorted T cell fraction (not recorded which). The V and J genes are TRBV2 and TRBJ2-7; possible D gene TRBD2, 5 bases. This clonotype was sampled from a human donor who was either an allogeneic HSCT recipient or a stem cell or donor lymphocyte infusion donor (not recorded which). It is not recorded whose cells these are; they may come from a transplant donor. CDR3 region: CASGVGSSYEQYF. The CDR3 bases are TGTGCCAGCGGGGTTGGGAGCTCCTACGAGCAGTACTTC.